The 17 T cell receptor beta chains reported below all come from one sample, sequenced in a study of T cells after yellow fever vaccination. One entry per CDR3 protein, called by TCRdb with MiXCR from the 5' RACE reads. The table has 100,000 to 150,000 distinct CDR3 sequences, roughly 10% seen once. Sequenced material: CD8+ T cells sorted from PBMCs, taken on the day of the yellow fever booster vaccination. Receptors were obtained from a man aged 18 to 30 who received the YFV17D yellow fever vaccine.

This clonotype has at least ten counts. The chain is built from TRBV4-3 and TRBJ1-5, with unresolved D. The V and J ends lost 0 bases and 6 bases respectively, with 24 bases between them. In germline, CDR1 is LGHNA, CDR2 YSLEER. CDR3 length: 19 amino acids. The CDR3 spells CASSQDPGHRKVCGQPQHF. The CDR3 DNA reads TGCGCCAGCAGCCAAGATCCGGGTCACCGGAAGGTGTGTGGTCAGCCCCAGCATTTT.

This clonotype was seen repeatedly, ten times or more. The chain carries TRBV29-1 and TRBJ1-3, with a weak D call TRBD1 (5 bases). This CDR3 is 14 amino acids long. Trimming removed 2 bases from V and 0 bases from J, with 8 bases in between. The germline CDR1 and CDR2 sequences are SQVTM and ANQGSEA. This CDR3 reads CSVEQGSSGNTIYF. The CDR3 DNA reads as TGCAGCGTTGAACAGGGATCCTCTGGAAACACCATATATTTT.

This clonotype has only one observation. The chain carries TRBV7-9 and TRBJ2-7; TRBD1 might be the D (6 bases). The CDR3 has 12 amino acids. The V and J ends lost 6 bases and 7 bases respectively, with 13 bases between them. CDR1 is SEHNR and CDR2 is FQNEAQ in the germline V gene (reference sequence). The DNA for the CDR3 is TGTGCCAGCAGGGACAGAAGGGGGGAGCAGTACTTC. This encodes CASRDRRGEQYF. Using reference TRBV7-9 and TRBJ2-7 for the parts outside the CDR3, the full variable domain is DTGVSQNPRHKITKRGQNVTFRCDPISEHNRLYWYRQTLGQGPEFLTYFQNEAQLEKSRLLSDRFSAERPKGSFSTLEIQRTEQGDSAMYLCASRDRRGEQYFGPGTRLTVT.

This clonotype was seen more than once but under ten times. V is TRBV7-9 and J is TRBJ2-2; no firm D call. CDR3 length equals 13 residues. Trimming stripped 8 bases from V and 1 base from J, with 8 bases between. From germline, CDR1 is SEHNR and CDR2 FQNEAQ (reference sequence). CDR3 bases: TGTGCCAGCCTTAAAGAGAACACCGGGGAGCTGTTTTTT. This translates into CASLKENTGELFF.

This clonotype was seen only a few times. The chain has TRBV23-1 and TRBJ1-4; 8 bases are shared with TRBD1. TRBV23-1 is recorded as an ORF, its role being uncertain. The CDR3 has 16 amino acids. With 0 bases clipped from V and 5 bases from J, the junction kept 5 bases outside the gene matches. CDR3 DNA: TGCGCCAGCAGTCAATCCCCGCACAGGGGGAATGAAAAACTGTTTTTT. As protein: CASSQSPHRGNEKLFF.

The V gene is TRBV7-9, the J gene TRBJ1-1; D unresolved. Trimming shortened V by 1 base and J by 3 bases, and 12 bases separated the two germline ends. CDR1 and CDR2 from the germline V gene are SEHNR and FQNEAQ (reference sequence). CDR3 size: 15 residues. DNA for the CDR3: TGTGCCAGCAGCTTAGTCGGAGGGCTCTACACTGAAGCTTTCTTT. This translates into CASSLVGGLYTEAFF.

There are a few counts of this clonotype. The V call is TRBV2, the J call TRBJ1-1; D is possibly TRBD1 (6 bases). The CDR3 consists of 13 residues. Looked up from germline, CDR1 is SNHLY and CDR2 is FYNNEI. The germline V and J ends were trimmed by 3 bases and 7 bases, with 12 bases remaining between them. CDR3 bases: TGTGCCAGCAGTGAGGGGGCAGGGAATGAAGCTTTCTTT. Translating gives CASSEGAGNEAFF.

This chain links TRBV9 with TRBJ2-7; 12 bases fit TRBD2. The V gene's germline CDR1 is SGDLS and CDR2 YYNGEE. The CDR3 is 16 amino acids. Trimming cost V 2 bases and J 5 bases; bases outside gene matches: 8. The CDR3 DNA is TGTGCCAGCAGCGTTAACCCTAGCGGGGGGGCCCACGAGCAGTACTTC. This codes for CASSVNPSGGAHEQYF.

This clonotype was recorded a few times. This CDR3 reads CASSLGTTEAFF. The CDR3 DNA reads TGTGCCAGCAGCTTGGGAACTACAGAAGCTTTCTTT. The chain employs TRBV7-9 and TRBJ1-1; no clear D gene. The CDR3 sequence is 12 residues long. Germline values: CDR1 SEHNR, CDR2 FQNEAQ (reference sequence). The ends were cut back, 3 bases at V and 8 bases at J, with 10 bases in the middle. Filled out from reference TRBV7-9 and TRBJ1-1, the complete variable domain reads DTGVSQNPRHKITKRGQNVTFRCDPISEHNRLYWYRQTLGQGPEFLTYFQNEAQLEKSRLLSDRFSAERPKGSFSTLEIQRTEQGDSAMYLCASSLGTTEAFFGQGTRLTVV.

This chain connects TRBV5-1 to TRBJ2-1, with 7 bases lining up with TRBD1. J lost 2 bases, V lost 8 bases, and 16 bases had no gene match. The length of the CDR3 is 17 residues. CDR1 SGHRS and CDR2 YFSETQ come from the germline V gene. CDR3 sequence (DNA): TGCGCCAGTTCAACAGGGGCCGCAGATCCGGCCTACAATGAGCAGTTCTTC. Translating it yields CASSTGAADPAYNEQFF.

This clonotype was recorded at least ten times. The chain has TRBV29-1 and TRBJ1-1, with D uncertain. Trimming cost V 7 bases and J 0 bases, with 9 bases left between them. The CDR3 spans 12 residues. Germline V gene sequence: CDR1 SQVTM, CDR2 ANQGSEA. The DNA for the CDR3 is TGCAGCGCGGCCGCCCTGAACACTGAAGCTTTCTTT. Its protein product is CSAAALNTEAFF.

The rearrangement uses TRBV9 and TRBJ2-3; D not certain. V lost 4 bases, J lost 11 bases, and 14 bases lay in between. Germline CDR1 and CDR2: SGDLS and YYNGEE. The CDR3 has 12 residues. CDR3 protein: CASSFDSDLQYF. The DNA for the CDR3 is TGTGCCAGCAGCTTTGACTCCGACCTGCAGTATTTT. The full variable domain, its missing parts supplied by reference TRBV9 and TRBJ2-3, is DSGVTQTPKHLITATGQRVTLRCSPRSGDLSVYWYQQSLDQGLQFLIQYYNGEERAKGNILERFSAQQFPDLHSELNLSSLELGDSALYFCASSFDSDLQYFGPGTRLTVL.

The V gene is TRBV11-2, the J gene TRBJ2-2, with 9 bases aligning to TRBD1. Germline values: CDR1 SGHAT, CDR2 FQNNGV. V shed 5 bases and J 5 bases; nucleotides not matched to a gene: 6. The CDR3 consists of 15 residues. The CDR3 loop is CASSAQGADTGELFF. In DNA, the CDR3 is TGTGCCAGCAGCGCACAGGGGGCGGATACCGGGGAGCTGTTTTTT.

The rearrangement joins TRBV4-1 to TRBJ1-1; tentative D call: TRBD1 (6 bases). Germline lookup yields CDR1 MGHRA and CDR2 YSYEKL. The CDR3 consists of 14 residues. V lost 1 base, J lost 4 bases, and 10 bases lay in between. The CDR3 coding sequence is TGCGCCAGCAGCCAAGGGGGGGGCCCCACTGAAGCTTTCTTT. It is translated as CASSQGGGPTEAFF.

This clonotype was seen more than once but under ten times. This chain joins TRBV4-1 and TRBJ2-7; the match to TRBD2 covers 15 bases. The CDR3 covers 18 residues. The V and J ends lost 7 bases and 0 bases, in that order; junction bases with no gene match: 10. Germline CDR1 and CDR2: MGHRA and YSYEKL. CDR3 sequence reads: CASKPGTSGGLGSYEQYF. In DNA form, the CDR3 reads TGCGCCAGCAAACCAGGGACTAGCGGGGGGCTTGGCTCCTACGAGCAGTACTTC.

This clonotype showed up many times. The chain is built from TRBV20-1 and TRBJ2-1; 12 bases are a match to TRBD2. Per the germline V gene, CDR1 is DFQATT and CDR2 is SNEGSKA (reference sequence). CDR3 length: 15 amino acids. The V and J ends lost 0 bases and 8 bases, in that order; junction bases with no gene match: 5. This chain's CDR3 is CSARDVRLAGDEQFF. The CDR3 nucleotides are TGCAGTGCTAGAGATGTTAGACTAGCGGGGGATGAGCAGTTCTTC.

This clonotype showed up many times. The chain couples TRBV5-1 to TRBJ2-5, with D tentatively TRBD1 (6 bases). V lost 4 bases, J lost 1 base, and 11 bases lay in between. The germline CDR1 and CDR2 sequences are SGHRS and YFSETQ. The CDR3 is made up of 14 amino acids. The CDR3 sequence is CASSTGQLQETQYF. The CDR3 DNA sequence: TGCGCCAGCAGCACCGGACAGCTCCAAGAGACCCAGTACTTC.